The subject of this entry is one T cell receptor beta chain. Its antigen is as yet unknown. The V segment lost 5 bases and the J segment 5 bases; nucleotides outside the gene matches: 16. Germline V CDR1 and CDR2: LNHDA, SQIVND (reference sequence). The CDR3 contains 17 residues. The sample originates from a study of T cells in Graves' hyperthyroidism and ophthalmopathy. General study results and limits: In the analysis, a 13 V-J model separated ophthalmopathy from stable hyperthyroidism.

Researchers amplified the TCR beta CDR3 regions from RNA transcripts. First-round RT-PCR targeting the TCR CDR3 was performed with the HTBI primer set. In TCRdb, the multiplex PCR reads were re-called with MiXCR into one record per CDR3 protein. This sample yields roughly 710,000 distinct CDR3 sequences, of which approximately 40% are seen a single time; around 31% belongs to the top ten. Every diagnosis used clinical symptoms, serum thyroxine and TRAb, thyroid ultrasound and orbital computed tomography. J is TRBJ2-5 and V is TRBV19; 8 bases line up with TRBD2. The sequencing sample was made of blood. The sequence was collected from a woman in her thirties or forties with Graves' hyperthyroidism. CDR3 loop: CASSSGPAGDLVETQYF. DNA for the CDR3: TGTGCCAGTAGTTCGGGACCAGCGGGAGATTTAGTGGAGACCCAGTACTTC.